Listed below are T cell receptor beta chains from one sample, sequenced in a study of OX40 agonist ivuxolimab in advanced cancers. The assay was immunoSEQ multiplex PCR, and TCRdb's table has in-frame clones only and misses some. The sample has about 69,000 clones, around 89% seen once; the top ten hold more than 9%. The sample was CD4+ or CD8+ T cells sorted from blood, taken in a trial of the OX40 agonist ivuxolimab. The receptors shown here come from an adult with an advanced solid tumor such as melanoma, head and neck, liver or kidney cancer. Both conserved end residues are part of each CDR3. The D gene is left open where the match is weak. Not every row has a clone size; where given, it reads once, few, many or a size class.

J: TRBJ2-2; V: TRBV28; D: TRBD2; size: .; CDR3: CASNPSGRNTGELFF; DNA: TGTGCCAGCAATCCTAGCGGGAGGAACACCGGGGAGCTGTTTTTT
J: TRBJ2-7; V: TRBV4-3; D: TRBD2; size: .; CDR3: CASSQDPSGSWYEQYF; DNA: TGCGCCAGCAGCCAAGACCCCAGCGGGAGTTGGTACGAGCAGTACTTC
J: TRBJ2-3; V: TRBV11-3; D: TRBD2; size: .; CDR3: CASSQGGRATDTQYF; DNA: TGTGCCAGCAGCCAAGGTGGGAGGGCCACAGATACGCAGTATTTT
J: TRBJ1-2; V: TRBV28; D: .; size: .; CDR3: CASRLGGGYTF; DNA: TGTGCCAGCAGACTAGGGGGTGGCTACACCTTC
J: TRBJ1-5; V: TRBV6-5; D: .; size: .; CDR3: CASSPQVRSNQPQHF; DNA: TGTGCCAGCAGCCCCCAGGTCCGGAGCAATCAGCCCCAGCATTTT
J: TRBJ2-1; V: TRBV29-1; D: .; size: .; CDR3: CSVLWRRPNNEQFF; DNA: TGCAGCGTGTTGTGGCGGCGCCCAAACAATGAGCAGTTCTTC
J: TRBJ2-7; V: TRBV5-1; D: .; size: .; CDR3: CASSLESGIYEQYF; DNA: TGCGCCAGCAGCTTGGAGTCAGGAATTTACGAGCAGTACTTC
J: TRBJ2-7; V: TRBV11-2; D: .; size: once; CDR3: CASSLQGRGSEQYF; DNA: TGTGCCAGCAGCTTACAGGGACGGGGCTCTGAGCAGTACTTC
J: TRBJ1-5; V: TRBV27; D: .; size: .; CDR3: CASRGTSEGQPQHF; DNA: TGTGCCAGCAGGGGGACGTCGGAAGGGCAGCCCCAGCATTTT
J: TRBJ2-1; V: TRBV7-6; D: TRBD2; size: once; CDR3: CASSRGTSGTKQFF; DNA: TGTGCCAGCAGCCGCGGGACTAGCGGAACTAAGCAGTTCTTC
J: TRBJ2-2; V: TRBV7-9; D: TRBD2; size: .; CDR3: CASSLSLAGPTGELFF; DNA: TGTGCCAGCAGCTTGTCCCTAGCGGGACCCACCGGGGAGCTGTTTTTT
J: TRBJ2-3; V: TRBV11-2; D: .; size: .; CDR3: CASSPRRGGAPTDTQYF; DNA: TGTGCCAGCAGCCCCCGCCGCGGCGGGGCTCCCACAGATACGCAGTATTTT